Each of the 28 T cell receptor beta chains below was sequenced from the same sample in a study of shared clonotypes between healthy human individuals. TCRdb keeps only in-frame clones here, not all; method: immunoSEQ multiplex PCR. The sample carries about 2.1 million clones, just over 90% recorded once. CD45RO negativity and positive selection for CCR7 defined naive CD8 cells, a population that excluded terminally differentiated effector memory CD45RA+ cells. The sequencing input was naive CD8+ T cells from PBMCs. The receptors shown here come from a man aged 18 to 35 in good health. Some clones in this sample may be carry-over from other donors' samples.

This chain uses TRBV6-1 with TRBJ2-1; no definite D call. V lost 3 bases and J lost 2, with 11 bases in between. The CDR3 runs 15 residues. Germline CDR1 reads MNHNS; CDR2 reads SASEGT. This CDR3 is CASSDLTGPYNEQFF. The CDR3 DNA follows: TGTGCCAGCAGTGACCTAACTGGGCCCTACAATGAGCAGTTCTTC.

The chain recombines TRBV28 with TRBJ2-1, with 12 positions matching TRBD2. V lost 7 bases and J lost 8; bases outside the gene matches: 9. This CDR3 is built from 15 residues. Germline assignment: CDR1 MDHEN and CDR2 SYDVKM. In DNA, the CDR3 is TGTGCCAGCACCGCTAGCGGGAGGGTACTCGATGAGCAGTTCTTC. Its translation: CASTASGRVLDEQFF.

The chain combines TRBV19 with TRBJ1-5; D is uncertain. CDR1 and CDR2 (germline): LNHDA, SQIVND (reference sequence). CDR3 length equals 14 residues. Trimming shortened V by 3 bases and J by 3 bases, and 9 bases separated the two germline ends. CDR3: CASSMVRYNQPQHF. CDR3 coding DNA: TGTGCCAGTAGTATGGTGCGTTACAATCAGCCCCAGCATTTT.

This clone has only one observation. This chain links TRBV2 with TRBJ2-7; D assignment may be TRBD1 or TRBD2 (5 bases each). This CDR3 has 14 amino acids. Germline V gene lookup returns CDR1 SNHLY and CDR2 FYNNEI. V was pared by 7 bases and J by 2 bases, with 15 bases between. The CDR3 protein is CASTQGPITYEQYF. CDR3 nucleotide sequence: TGTGCCAGCACCCAGGGACCAATAACCTACGAGCAGTACTTC.

The gene calls are TRBV13 and TRBJ2-3, with 9 bases matching TRBD2. CDR1 PRHDT and CDR2 FYEKMQ come from the germline V gene (reference sequence). The J segment lost 4 bases and the V segment lost 5 bases, leaving 13 bases of the junction unmatched. This CDR3 comprises 17 residues. CDR3 nucleotide sequence: TGTGCCAGCAGCCCATACGGTATAGCGGGAGCTTCAGATACGCAGTATTTT. Amino acid sequence: CASSPYGIAGASDTQYF.

On this clone: It is unclear where the CDR3 begins or ends on the DNA, so no DNA is shown, and the CDR3 is as TCRdb lists it. The chain links TRBV5-6 to TRBJ2-4; TRBD1 was called by the table and not checked on the DNA. The CDR3 spans 16 amino acids, including both terminal residues. Per the germline V gene, CDR1 is SGHDT and CDR2 is YYEEEE. Here the CDR3 reads CASSFLWELQRGIQYF.

This clone was observed once. This chain connects TRBV27 to TRBJ2-1; D is undetermined. This CDR3 has 14 residues. In germline, CDR1 is MNHEY, CDR2 SMNVEV (reference sequence). Trimming removed 5 bases at V and 5 bases at J, with 13 bases between. The CDR3 DNA follows: TGTGCCAGCAGTCCCCCCTTAGGAAACAATGAGCAGTTCTTC. Translated: CASSPPLGNNEQFF.

The V call is TRBV19, the J call TRBJ2-5, with 9 bases fitting TRBD2. The germline V gene has CDR1 LNHDA and CDR2 SQIVND (reference sequence). There are 15 residues in the CDR3. V dropped 5 bases and J dropped 0; count of bases not matched to a gene: 4. The DNA for the CDR3 is TGTGCCAGTAGTGAAATAGCGGGAGACCAAGAGACCCAGTACTTC. It yields the protein CASSEIAGDQETQYF.

The chain recombines TRBV9 with TRBJ2-7; D call uncertain. Trimming left V 4 bases short and J 3 bases short, with 14 bases between. This CDR3 has 14 residues. Per the germline V gene, CDR1 is SGDLS and CDR2 is YYNGEE. CDR3 protein: CASSPTDIYYEQYF. CDR3 sequence (DNA): TGTGCCAGCAGCCCGACGGATATATACTACGAGCAGTACTTC. Full variable domain (missing parts from reference TRBV9 and TRBJ2-7): DSGVTQTPKHLITATGQRVTLRCSPRSGDLSVYWYQQSLDQGLQFLIQYYNGEERAKGNILERFSAQQFPDLHSELNLSSLELGDSALYFCASSPTDIYYEQYFGPGTRLTVT.

This clone was picked up one time. The chain links TRBV5-3 to TRBJ2-7; D perhaps matches TRBD1 (5 bases). TRBV5-3 is reported as an ORF; its role is uncertain. This CDR3 is 13 amino acids long. CDR3 protein: CVRLDNQLYEQYF. CDR3 DNA: TGTGTCCGGCTGGACAACCAGCTCTACGAGCAGTACTTC.

The chain carries TRBV6-4 and TRBJ2-6, with a tentative D call TRBD2 (6 bases). This CDR3 spans 16 amino acids. Germline V CDR1 and CDR2: MRHNA, SNTAGT. Deletions cut 6 bases from V and 1 base from J, with 13 bases between. CDR3 protein: CASSPGGSSGANVLTF. CDR3 nucleotide sequence: TGTGCCAGCAGCCCCGGGGGTAGTTCTGGGGCCAACGTCCTGACTTTC.

The V gene is TRBV15, the J gene TRBJ2-7; TRBD1 might be the D (6 bases). Germline values: CDR1 LNHNV, CDR2 YYDKDF (reference sequence). The CDR3 has 12 amino acids. Trimming left V 0 bases short and J 6 bases short, with 6 bases between. CDR3 residues: CATSRDRGEQYF. Here the CDR3 DNA reads TGTGCCACCAGCAGAGACAGGGGCGAGCAGTACTTC.

CDR3 amino acids: CASSWTGSGTEAFF. CDR3 DNA sequence: TGTGCCAGCAGCTGGACAGGGAGCGGCACTGAAGCTTTCTTT. The V and J genes are TRBV5-6 and TRBJ1-1, with 8 bases aligning to TRBD1. Germline V CDR1 and CDR2: SGHDT, YYEEEE. The CDR3 has 14 residues. V was clipped by 3 bases and J by 4 bases; unmatched bases: 5.

The chain has TRBV19 and TRBJ2-3, with unresolved D. This CDR3 contains 16 residues. Trimming cost V 6 bases and J 2 bases, with 18 bases left between them. Germline CDR1 LNHDA, CDR2 SQIVND (reference sequence). DNA for the CDR3: TGTGCCAGTAGCCCTTGGAGAGAGGATTACACAGATACGCAGTATTTT. Amino acid sequence: CASSPWREDYTDTQYF.

Only one count was recorded for this clone. Additional DNA sequences in this sample encode the identical CDR3. V is TRBV4-3 and J is TRBJ1-3; D not resolved. The ends were cut back, 0 bases at V and 0 bases at J, with 6 bases in the middle. Germline V CDR1 and CDR2: LGHNA, YSLEER. The CDR3 is 15 amino acids. CDR3 in DNA: TGCGCCAGCAGCCAAGATCGGGCCTCTGGAAACACCATATATTTT. Residues: CASSQDRASGNTIYF.

The rearrangement uses TRBV19 and TRBJ1-1; 7 bases align to TRBD1. CDR1 and CDR2 (germline): LNHDA, SQIVND (reference sequence). This CDR3 has 14 residues. The V segment lost 5 bases and the J segment 6 bases; nucleotides outside the gene matches: 9. CDR3 bases: TGTGCCAGTAGTCCCCGGGGGAGGGGGCCTGAAGCTTTCTTT. It encodes CASSPRGRGPEAFF.

This sequence joins TRBV9 and TRBJ2-7; D not certain. The V end lost 0 bases, the J end lost 1 base, and 8 bases lay between the germline ends. Per the germline V gene, CDR1 is SGDLS and CDR2 is YYNGEE. CDR3 length equals 14 residues. The CDR3 sequence is CASSVGVVSYEQYF. For the CDR3, the DNA is TGTGCCAGCAGCGTAGGGGTTGTGTCCTACGAGCAGTACTTC.

This chain connects TRBV7-8 to TRBJ2-7; 12 positions agree with TRBD2. The CDR3 covers 17 residues. CDR1 is SGHVS and CDR2 is FQNEAQ in the germline V gene. J gave up 3 bases and V 0 bases, and 6 bases lay outside the gene matches. The CDR3 DNA reads TGTGCCAGCAGCTTAGCAGAGACTAGCGGGAGCAGCTACGAGCAGTACTTC. Translation gives CASSLAETSGSSYEQYF.

The chain uses TRBV7-6 and TRBJ2-7, with a weak D call TRBD2 (7 bases). CDR1 and CDR2 from the germline V gene are SGHVS and FNYEAQ. V shed 2 bases and J shed 0 bases, with 20 bases lying between them. This CDR3 has 18 residues. The CDR3 here is CASSLYLGGGPGSYEQYF. CDR3 bases: TGTGCCAGCAGCTTATACCTTGGGGGGGGGCCAGGCTCCTACGAGCAGTACTTC. Full variable domain (outside the CDR3, taken from reference TRBV7-6 and TRBJ2-7): GAGVSQSPRYKVTKRGQDVALRCDPISGHVSLYWYRQALGQGPEFLTYFNYEAQQDKSGLPNDRFSAERPEGSISTLTIQRTEQRDSAMYRCASSLYLGGGPGSYEQYFGPGTRLTVT.

The chain combines TRBV6-1 with TRBJ1-2; perhaps TRBD1 as D (5 bases). CDR1 and CDR2 from the germline V gene are MNHNS and SASEGT. The CDR3 sequence is 13 residues long. V was clipped by 8 bases and J by 4 bases, with 14 bases between them. In DNA form, the CDR3 reads TGTGCCAGCGCCTCGCGGGGGATCTATGGCTACACCTTC. Amino acids: CASASRGIYGYTF.

This sequence joins TRBV28 and TRBJ1-4; perhaps TRBD1 as D (6 bases). Deletions cut 5 bases from V and 4 bases from J, with 11 bases between. The germline V gene has CDR1 MDHEN and CDR2 SYDVKM. The CDR3 extends over 14 amino acids. CDR3 in amino acids: CASSPQGLNEKLFF. Written as DNA, the CDR3 is TGTGCCAGCAGTCCACAGGGTCTTAATGAAAAACTGTTTTTT.

The chain carries TRBV5-4 and TRBJ1-3, with D possibly matching TRBD1 (5 bases). V lost 1 base and J lost 0, with 11 bases in between. Germline V gene lookup returns CDR1 SGHNT and CDR2 YYREEE (reference sequence). The CDR3 consists of 16 residues. CDR3 sequence: CASSLRGANSGNTIYF. The DNA for the CDR3 is TGTGCCAGCAGCTTGAGAGGGGCTAACTCTGGAAACACCATATATTTT.

This chain joins TRBV5-1 and TRBJ2-3, with D perhaps assigned TRBD1 or TRBD2 (5 bases each). Germline CDR1 and CDR2: SGHRS and YFSETQ. Trimming pared 4 bases from V and 6 bases from J, leaving 18 bases between. The CDR3 runs to 15 residues. CDR3 loop: CASSADMRAGDTQYF. The CDR3 DNA is TGCGCCAGCAGCGCTGACATGCGGGCAGGGGATACGCAGTATTTT.

The CDR3 DNA reads TGTGCTAGTGGTTTGGTACTGGGTCAAAACTCCTACAATGAGCAGTTCTTC. Translating gives CASGLVLGQNSYNEQFF. The rearrangement links TRBV12-5 to TRBJ2-1; D unclear. Germline V gene lookup returns CDR1 LGHNT and CDR2 FRNRAP. There are 17 residues in the CDR3. V was cut by 0 bases and J by 0 bases, with 12 bases left in between.

The chain combines TRBV10-2 with TRBJ1-2, with unresolved D. Trimming removed 0 bases at V and 4 bases at J, with 12 bases between. The CDR3 loop spans 15 amino acids. Germline V gene data show CDR1 as WSHSY and CDR2 as SAAADI. CDR3: CASSESIAGLYGYTF. In nucleotides, the CDR3 is TGCGCCAGCAGTGAGTCGATTGCAGGCCTCTATGGCTACACCTTC.

The chain is built from TRBV28 and TRBJ1-2, with D possibly being TRBD1 (6 bases). The germline V and J ends were trimmed by 6 bases and 3 bases, with 17 bases remaining between them. Per germline, CDR1 MDHEN and CDR2 SYDVKM. CDR3 length: 15 amino acids. CDR3 coding DNA: TGTGCCAGCAGCCCACAGGCCCCAGGGGACTATGGCTACACCTTC. Its translation: CASSPQAPGDYGYTF.

The genes are TRBV7-9 and TRBJ2-3; D remains ambiguous. V lost 4 bases to trimming and J lost 4 bases, with 15 bases between them. The CDR3 consists of 15 residues. CDR1 is SEHNR and CDR2 is FQNEAQ in the germline V gene (reference sequence). CDR3 residues: CASSSSVKVSDTQYF. CDR3 sequence (DNA): TGTGCCAGCAGCTCCTCCGTTAAGGTCTCAGATACGCAGTATTTT.

The chain has TRBV28 and TRBJ1-5; D possibly corresponds to TRBD1 (6 bases). CDR1 is MDHEN and CDR2 is SYDVKM in the germline V gene. Trimming stripped 5 bases from V and 7 bases from J, with 15 bases between. This CDR3 is built from 14 residues. Here the CDR3 DNA reads TGTGCCAGCAGTGTGACAGGCATCCGACAGCCCCAGCATTTT. This encodes CASSVTGIRQPQHF.